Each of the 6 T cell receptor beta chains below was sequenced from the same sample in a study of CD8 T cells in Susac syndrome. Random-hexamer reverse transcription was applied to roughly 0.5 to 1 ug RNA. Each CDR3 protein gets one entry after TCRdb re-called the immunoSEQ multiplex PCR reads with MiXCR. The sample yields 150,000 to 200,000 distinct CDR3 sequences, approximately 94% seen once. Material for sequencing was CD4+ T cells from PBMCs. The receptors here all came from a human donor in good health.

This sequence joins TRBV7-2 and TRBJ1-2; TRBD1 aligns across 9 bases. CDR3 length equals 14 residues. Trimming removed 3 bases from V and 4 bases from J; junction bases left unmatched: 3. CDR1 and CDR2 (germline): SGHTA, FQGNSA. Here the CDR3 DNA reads TGTGCCAGCAGCTTGGACAGGGGAACCTATGGCTACACCTTC. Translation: CASSLDRGTYGYTF.

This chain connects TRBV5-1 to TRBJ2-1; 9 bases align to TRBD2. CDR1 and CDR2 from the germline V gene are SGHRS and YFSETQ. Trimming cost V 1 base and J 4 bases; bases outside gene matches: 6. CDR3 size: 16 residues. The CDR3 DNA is TGCGCCAGCAGCTTGACGGAGCTAGCGGGGTACAATGAGCAGTTCTTC. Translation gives CASSLTELAGYNEQFF.

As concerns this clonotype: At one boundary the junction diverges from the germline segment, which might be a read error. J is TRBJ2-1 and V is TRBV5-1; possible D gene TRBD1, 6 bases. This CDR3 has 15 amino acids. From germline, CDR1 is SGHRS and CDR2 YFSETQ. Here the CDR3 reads CASSLGASSYNEQFF. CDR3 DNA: TGCGCCAGCAGTTTGGGGGCTAGTTCTTACAATGAGCAGTTCTTC.

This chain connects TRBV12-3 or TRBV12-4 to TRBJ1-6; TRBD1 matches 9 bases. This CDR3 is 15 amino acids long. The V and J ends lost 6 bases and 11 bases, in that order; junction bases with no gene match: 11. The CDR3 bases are TGTGCCAGCAGCGGCCGCGGGACAGGGTCTACACCCCTCCACTTT. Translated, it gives CASSGRGTGSTPLHF.

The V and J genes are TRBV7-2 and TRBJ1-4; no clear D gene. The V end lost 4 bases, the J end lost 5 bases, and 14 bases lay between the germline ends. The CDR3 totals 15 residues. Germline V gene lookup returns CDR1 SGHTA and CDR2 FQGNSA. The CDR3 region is CASSSRAGRNEKLFF. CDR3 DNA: TGTGCCAGCAGCTCGCGGGCAGGACGGAATGAAAAACTGTTTTTT.

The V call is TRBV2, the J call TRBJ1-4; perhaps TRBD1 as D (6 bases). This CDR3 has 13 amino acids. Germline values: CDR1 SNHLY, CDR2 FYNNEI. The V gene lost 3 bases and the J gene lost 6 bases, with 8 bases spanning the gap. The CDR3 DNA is TGTGCCAGCAGTGACAGGGGAGATGAAAAACTGTTTTTT. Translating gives CASSDRGDEKLFF.